This T cell receptor beta chain came from a study of blood T cell repertoires in COVID-19. Study at large: Samples taken during acute and convalescent COVID-19 were collected in the United States, Italy and Spain. In each case, the material was cDNA or gDNA derived from T cells, B-cell-depleted T cells, or PBMCs.

Study members were between roughly 18 and 89 years old and lived in fewer than 30 US regions. Participant-reported clinical history was the basis for cohort assignment. With V trimmed by 7 bases and J by 3 bases, 12 bases remained unmatched. Germline V lookup: CDR1 MNHNS, CDR2 SASEGT. The CDR3 extends over 15 amino acids. This table comes from immunoSEQ multiplex PCR, and its TCRdb copy is limited to in-frame clones, with some not included. This table has approximately 310,000 clones, under 90% appearing once. The chain links TRBV6-1 to TRBJ2-7; TRBD1 matches 7 bases. This clonotype was obtained from a man aged 55 to 70 who had recovered from COVID-19. Sequencing was carried out using PBMCs or T cells enriched from blood (not recorded which). This chain's CDR3 is CASTTQDRLNYEQYF. The CDR3 region has the DNA TGTGCCAGCACAACCCAGGACAGGTTAAACTACGAGCAGTACTTC.